A selection of T cell receptor beta chains follows, all from one sample in a study of siplizumab effects on memory and regulatory T cells. Sequencing used immunoSEQ multiplex PCR; TCRdb keeps in-frame clones, though not all of them. Altogether over 95,000 clones are present, just under 95% being singletons, with the ten largest covering over 0.15%. Sequenced material: non-Treg CD4+ T cells sorted from blood. The origin of the receptors is a human donor in good health. Both conserved end residues are part of each CDR3. The order of the fields is V gene, J gene, CDR3 protein.

>TRBV18|TRBJ1-1
CASSPNRNTEAFF
>TRBV6-5|TRBJ2-5
CAISTGGRETQYF
>TRBV6-1|TRBJ1-1
CASSDPREVGEAFF
>TRBV11-2|TRBJ2-7
CASNPAGAQNEQYF
>TRBV5-6|TRBJ2-2
CASSLASGGYTGELFF
>TRBV4-3|TRBJ2-3
CASSQWIPSGGVGDTQYF
>TRBV19|TRBJ2-7
CASKVAAGGLSYEQYF
>TRBV18|TRBJ2-6
CASSPGVSGANVLTF
>TRBV5-6|TRBJ1-4
CASSRGHLNEKLFF
>TRBV28|TRBJ2-6
CASHSGANVLTF
>TRBV20-1|TRBJ1-1
CSALVGEAFF
>TRBV10-3|TRBJ2-2
CAISPGTSLTGELFF
>TRBV10-3|TRBJ2-3
CAISEWGGSTDTQYF
>TRBV18|TRBJ1-1
CASSQMGMNTEAFF
>TRBV11-2|TRBJ2-2
CASSPRLPGGPRELFF
>TRBV4-2|TRBJ2-1
CASSLPSDGVAGAYEQFF
>TRBV5-1|TRBJ2-7
CASSPYSGAEYEQYF
>TRBV5-1|TRBJ2-5
CASSTPGLEETQYF
>TRBV6-4|TRBJ2-7
CASSADRGSGEQYF
>TRBV11-2|TRBJ2-7
CASSPAGWDGSYEQYF
>TRBV18|TRBJ1-2
CASSLTVEANYGYTF